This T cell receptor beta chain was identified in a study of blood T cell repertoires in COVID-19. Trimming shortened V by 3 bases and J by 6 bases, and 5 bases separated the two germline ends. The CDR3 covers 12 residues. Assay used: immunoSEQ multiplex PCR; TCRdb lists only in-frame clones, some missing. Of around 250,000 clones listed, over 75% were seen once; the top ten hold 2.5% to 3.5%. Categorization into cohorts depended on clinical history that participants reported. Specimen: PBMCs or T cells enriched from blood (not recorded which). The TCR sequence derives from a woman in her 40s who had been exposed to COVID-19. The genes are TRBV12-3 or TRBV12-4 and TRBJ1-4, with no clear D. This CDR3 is CASSFIHEKLFF. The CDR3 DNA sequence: TGTGCCAGCAGTTTTATTCATGAAAAACTGTTTTTT.